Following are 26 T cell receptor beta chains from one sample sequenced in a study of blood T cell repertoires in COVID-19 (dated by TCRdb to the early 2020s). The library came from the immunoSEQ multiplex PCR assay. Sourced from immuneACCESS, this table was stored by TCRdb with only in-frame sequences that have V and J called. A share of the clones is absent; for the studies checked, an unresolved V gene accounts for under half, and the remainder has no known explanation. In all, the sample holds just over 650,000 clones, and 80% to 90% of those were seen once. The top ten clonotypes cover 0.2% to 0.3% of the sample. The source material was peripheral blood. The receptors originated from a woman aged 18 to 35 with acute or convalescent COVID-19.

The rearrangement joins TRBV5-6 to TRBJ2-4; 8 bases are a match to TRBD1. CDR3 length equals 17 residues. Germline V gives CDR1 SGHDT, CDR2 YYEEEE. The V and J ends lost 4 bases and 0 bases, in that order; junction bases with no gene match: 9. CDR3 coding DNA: TGTGCCAGCAGCCTAAGGACAGGGATACTAGCCAAAAACATTCAGTACTTC. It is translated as CASSLRTGILAKNIQYF.

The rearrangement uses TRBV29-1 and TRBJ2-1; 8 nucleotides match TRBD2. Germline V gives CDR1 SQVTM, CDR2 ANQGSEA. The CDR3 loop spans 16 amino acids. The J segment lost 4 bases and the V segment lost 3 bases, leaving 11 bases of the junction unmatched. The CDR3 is CSVEVRAGGLYNEQFF. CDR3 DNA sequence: TGCAGCGTTGAGGTCCGGGCGGGGGGCCTTTACAATGAGCAGTTCTTC.

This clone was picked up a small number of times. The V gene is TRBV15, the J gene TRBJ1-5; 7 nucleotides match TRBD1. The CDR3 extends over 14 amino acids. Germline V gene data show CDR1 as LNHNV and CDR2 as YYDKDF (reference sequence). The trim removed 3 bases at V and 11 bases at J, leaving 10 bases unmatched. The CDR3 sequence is CATSRGTGVRTQHF. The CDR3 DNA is TGTGCCACCAGCAGGGGCACAGGGGTAAGGACCCAGCATTTT.

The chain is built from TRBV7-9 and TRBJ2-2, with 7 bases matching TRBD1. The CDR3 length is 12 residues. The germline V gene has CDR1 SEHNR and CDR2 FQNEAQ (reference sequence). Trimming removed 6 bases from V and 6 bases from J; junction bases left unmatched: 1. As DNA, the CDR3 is TGTGCCAGCAGTCAGGGGGCCGGGGAGCTGTTTTTT. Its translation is CASSQGAGELFF.

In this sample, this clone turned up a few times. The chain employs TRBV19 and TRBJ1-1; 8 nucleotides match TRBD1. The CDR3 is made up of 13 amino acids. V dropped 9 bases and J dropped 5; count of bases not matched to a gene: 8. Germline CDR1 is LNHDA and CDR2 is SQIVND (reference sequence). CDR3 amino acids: CASEDRVGTEAFF. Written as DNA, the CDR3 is TGTGCCAGCGAGGACAGGGTAGGTACTGAAGCTTTCTTT.

This CDR3 is CASSPGPDSGVNEQYF. As DNA, the CDR3 is TGCGCCAGCAGTCCTGGCCCGGACAGCGGGGTCAACGAGCAGTACTTC. The chain couples TRBV4-3 to TRBJ2-7; D possibly corresponds to TRBD2 (7 bases). The CDR3 is 16 residues long. Trimming shortened V by 6 bases and J by 5 bases, and 23 bases separated the two germline ends. Looked up from germline, CDR1 is LGHNA and CDR2 is YSLEER.

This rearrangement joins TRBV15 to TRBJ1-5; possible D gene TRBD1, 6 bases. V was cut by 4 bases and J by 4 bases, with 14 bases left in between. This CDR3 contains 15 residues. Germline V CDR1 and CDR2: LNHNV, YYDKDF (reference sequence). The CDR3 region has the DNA TGTGCCACCAGCACCTGGGGACATAAGAATCAGCCCCAGCATTTT. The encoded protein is CATSTWGHKNQPQHF.

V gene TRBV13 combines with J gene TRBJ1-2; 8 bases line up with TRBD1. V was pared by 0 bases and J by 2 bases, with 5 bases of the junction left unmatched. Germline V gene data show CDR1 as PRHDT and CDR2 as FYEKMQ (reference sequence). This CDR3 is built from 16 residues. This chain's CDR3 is CASSLGQDRVNYGYTF. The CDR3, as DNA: TGTGCCAGCAGCTTAGGCCAGGACAGGGTCAACTATGGCTACACCTTC.

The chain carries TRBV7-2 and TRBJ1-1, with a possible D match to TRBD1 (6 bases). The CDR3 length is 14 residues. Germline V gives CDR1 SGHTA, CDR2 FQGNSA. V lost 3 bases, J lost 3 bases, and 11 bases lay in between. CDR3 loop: CASSLQAGDTEAFF. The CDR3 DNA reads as TGTGCCAGCAGCTTGCAGGCAGGGGACACTGAAGCTTTCTTT.

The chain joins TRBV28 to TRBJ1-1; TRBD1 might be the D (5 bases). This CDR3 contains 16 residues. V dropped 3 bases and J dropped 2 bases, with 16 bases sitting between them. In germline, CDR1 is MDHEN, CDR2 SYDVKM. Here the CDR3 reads CASSLVGRGINTEAFF. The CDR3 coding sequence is TGTGCCAGCAGTTTGGTAGGTCGGGGGATCAACACTGAAGCTTTCTTT.

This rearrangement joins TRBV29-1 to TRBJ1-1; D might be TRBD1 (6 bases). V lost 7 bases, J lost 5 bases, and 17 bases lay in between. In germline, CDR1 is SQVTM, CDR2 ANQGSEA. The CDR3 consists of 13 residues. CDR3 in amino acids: CSGGHRAGTEAFF. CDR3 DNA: TGCAGCGGCGGTCACAGGGCAGGAACTGAAGCTTTCTTT.

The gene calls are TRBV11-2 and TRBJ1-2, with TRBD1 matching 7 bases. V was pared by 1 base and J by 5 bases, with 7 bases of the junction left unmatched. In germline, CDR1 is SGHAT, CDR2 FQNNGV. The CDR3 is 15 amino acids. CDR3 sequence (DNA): TGTGCCAGCAGCTTAGCTGACAGGGTCCGGTATGGCTACACCTTC. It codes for CASSLADRVRYGYTF.

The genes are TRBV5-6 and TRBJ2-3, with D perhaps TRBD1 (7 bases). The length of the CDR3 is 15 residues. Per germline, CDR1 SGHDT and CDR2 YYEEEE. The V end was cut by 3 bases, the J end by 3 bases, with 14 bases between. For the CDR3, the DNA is TGTGCCAGCAGCTCAACTAGCAGGGGGACAGATACGCAGTATTTT. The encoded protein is CASSSTSRGTDTQYF.

The CDR3 nucleotides read TGTGCCAGCAGTCTCACAGATACGCAGTATTTT. It yields the protein CASSLTDTQYF. This chain links TRBV2 with TRBJ2-3, with unresolved D. Between the trimmed V and J ends, which lost 5 bases and 2 bases, there was a span of 2 bases. Germline values: CDR1 SNHLY, CDR2 FYNNEI. CDR3 length: 11 residues.

The CDR3 sequence: CASSIGGSGELFF. DNA of the CDR3: TGTGCCAGTAGTATAGGCGGGTCGGGGGAGCTGTTTTTT. The V gene is TRBV19, the J gene TRBJ2-2; tentative D call: TRBD2 (5 bases). V was shortened by 1 base and J by 8 bases, with 8 bases between the two germline ends. CDR1 LNHDA and CDR2 SQIVND come from the germline V gene (reference sequence). The CDR3 loop spans 13 amino acids.

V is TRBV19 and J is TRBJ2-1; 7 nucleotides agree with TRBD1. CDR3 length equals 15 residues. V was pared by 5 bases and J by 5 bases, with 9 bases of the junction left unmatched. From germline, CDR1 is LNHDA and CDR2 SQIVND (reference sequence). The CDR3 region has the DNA TGTGCCAGTAGTCCCTGGGGACAGCCCAACAATGAGCAGTTCTTC. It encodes CASSPWGQPNNEQFF.

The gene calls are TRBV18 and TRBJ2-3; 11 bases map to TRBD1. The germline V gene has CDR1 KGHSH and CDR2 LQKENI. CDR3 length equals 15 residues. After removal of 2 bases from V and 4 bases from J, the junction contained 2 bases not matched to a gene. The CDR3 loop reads CASSPGQGASDTQYF. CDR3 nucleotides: TGTGCCAGCTCACCAGGACAGGGGGCTTCAGATACGCAGTATTTT.

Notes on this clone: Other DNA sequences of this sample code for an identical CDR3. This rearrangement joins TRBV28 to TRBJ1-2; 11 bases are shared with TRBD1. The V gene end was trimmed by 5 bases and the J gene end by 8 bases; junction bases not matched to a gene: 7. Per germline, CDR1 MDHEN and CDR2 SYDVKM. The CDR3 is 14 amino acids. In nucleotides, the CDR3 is TGTGCCAGCAGTCTAGGGACAGGGGGAGGCGGCTACACCTTC. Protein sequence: CASSLGTGGGGYTF.

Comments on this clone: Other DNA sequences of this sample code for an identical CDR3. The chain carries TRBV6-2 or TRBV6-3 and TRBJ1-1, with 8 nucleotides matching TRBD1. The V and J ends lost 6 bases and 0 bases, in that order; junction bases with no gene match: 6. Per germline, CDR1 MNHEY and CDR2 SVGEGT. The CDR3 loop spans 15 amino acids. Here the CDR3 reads CASSSRQGLNTEAFF. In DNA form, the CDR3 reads TGTGCCAGCAGCTCCAGACAGGGGTTGAACACTGAAGCTTTCTTT.

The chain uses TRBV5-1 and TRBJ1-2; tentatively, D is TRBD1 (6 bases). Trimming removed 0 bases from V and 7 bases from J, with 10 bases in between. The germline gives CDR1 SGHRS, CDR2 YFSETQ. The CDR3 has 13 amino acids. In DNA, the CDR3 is TGCGCCAGCAGCTTGGACAGGGTGGGTGGCTACACCTTC. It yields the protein CASSLDRVGGYTF.

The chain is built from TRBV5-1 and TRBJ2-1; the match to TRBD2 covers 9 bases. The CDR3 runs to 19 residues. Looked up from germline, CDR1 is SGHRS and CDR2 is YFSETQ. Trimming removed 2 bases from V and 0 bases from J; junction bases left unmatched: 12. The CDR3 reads CASSFAGGNAIPSYNEQFF. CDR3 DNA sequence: TGCGCCAGCAGCTTCGCGGGGGGGAATGCCATACCCTCCTACAATGAGCAGTTCTTC.

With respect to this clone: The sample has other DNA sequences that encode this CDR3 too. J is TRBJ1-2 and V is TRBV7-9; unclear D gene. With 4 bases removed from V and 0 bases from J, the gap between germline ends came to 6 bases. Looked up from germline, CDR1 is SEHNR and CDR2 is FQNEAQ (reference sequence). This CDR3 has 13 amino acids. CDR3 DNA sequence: TGTGCCAGCAGCTCAGGCTCTAACTATGGCTACACCTTC. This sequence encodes CASSSGSNYGYTF. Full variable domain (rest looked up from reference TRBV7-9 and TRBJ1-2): DTGVSQNPRHKITKRGQNVTFRCDPISEHNRLYWYRQTLGQGPEFLTYFQNEAQLEKSRLLSDRFSAERPKGSFSTLEIQRTEQGDSAMYLCASSSGSNYGYTFGSGTRLTVV.

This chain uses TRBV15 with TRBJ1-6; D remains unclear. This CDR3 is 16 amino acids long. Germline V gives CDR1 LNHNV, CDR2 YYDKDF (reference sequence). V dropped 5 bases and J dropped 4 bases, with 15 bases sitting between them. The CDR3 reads CATSAGLGHYNSPLHF. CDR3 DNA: TGTGCCACCAGCGCTGGACTTGGTCATTATAATTCACCCCTCCACTTT.

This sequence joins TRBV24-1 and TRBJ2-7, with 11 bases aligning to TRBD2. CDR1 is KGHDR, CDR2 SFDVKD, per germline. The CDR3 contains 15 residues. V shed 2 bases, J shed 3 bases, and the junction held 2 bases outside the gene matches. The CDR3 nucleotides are TGTGCCACCAGTGATTCTAGCGGGGGGTTCTACGAGCAGTACTTC. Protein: CATSDSSGGFYEQYF.

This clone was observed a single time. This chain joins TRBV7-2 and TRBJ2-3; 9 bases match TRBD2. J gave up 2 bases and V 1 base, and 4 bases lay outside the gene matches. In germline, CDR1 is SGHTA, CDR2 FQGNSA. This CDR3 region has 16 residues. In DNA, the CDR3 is TGTGCCAGCAGCTTAGGGCTAGCGGGGACCACAGATACGCAGTATTTT. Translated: CASSLGLAGTTDTQYF.

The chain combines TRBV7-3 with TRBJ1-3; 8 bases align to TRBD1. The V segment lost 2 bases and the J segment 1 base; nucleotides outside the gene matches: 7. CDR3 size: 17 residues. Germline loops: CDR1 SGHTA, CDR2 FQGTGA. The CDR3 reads CASSLAQGAFSGNTIYF. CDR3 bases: TGTGCCAGCAGCTTAGCCCAGGGGGCATTTTCTGGAAACACCATATATTTT.